This T cell receptor beta chain was obtained from a study of cytomegalovirus exposure and HLA in healthy donors. The PCR was carried out with 60 Vbeta primers and 13 Jbeta primers. Sequencing used immunoSEQ multiplex PCR; TCRdb keeps in-frame clones, though not all of them. Among about 140,000 clones listed, more than 60% were seen once. This CDR3 contains 15 residues. V was clipped by 0 bases and J by 3 bases, with 10 bases between them. Per the germline V gene, CDR1 is SGHRS and CDR2 is YFSETQ. The source of this sequence is a man aged 35 to 55 in good health and CMV-seronegative. The V and J genes are TRBV5-1 and TRBJ1-3; TRBD1 might be the D (6 bases). The sample was PBMCs. CDR3 loop: CASSLAQGVGNTIYF. The CDR3 coding sequence is TGCGCCAGCAGCTTGGCACAGGGCGTTGGAAACACCATATATTTT.